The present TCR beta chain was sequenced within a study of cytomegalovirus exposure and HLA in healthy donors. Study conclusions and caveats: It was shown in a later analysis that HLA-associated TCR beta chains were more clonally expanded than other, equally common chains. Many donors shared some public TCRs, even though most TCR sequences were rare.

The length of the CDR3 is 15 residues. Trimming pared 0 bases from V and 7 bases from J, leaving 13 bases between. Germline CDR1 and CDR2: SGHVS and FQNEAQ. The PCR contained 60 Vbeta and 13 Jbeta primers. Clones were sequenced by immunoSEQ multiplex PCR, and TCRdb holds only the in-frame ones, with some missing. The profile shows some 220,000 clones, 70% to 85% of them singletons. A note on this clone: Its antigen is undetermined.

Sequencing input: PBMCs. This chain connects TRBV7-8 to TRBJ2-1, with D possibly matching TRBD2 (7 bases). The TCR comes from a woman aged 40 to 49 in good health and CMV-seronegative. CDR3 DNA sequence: TGTGCCAGCAGCTTAGCTTCGGGGGGCATGAATGAGCAGTTCTTC. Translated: CASSLASGGMNEQFF.